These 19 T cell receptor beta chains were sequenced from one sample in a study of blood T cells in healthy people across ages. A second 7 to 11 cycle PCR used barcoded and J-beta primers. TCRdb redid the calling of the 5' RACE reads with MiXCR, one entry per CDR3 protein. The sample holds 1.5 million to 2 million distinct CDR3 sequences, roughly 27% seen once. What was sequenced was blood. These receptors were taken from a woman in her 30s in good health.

Written as DNA, the CDR3 is TGCAGTGCGATCAGGTTTAACGAGCAGTACTTC. Protein product: CSAIRFNEQYF. V and J are TRBV20-1 and TRBJ2-5; unclear D gene. Gene TRBJ2-7 matches the end of the DNA better, so the J call may be wrong. The CDR3 extends over 11 amino acids. Looked up from germline, CDR1 is DFQATT and CDR2 is SNEGSKA (reference sequence).

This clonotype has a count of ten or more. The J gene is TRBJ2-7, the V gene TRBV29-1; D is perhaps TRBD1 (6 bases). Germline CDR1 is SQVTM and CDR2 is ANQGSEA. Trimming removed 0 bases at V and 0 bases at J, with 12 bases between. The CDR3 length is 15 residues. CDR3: CSVEDRQGSSYEQYF. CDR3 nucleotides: TGCAGCGTTGAAGATCGGCAGGGGAGCTCCTACGAGCAGTACTTC.

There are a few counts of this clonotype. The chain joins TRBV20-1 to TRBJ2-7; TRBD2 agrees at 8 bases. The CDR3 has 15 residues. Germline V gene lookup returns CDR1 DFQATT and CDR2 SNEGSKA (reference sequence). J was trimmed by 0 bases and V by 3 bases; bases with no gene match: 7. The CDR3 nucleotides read TGCAGTGCTAGCCCCCCTAGCGGGTACTCCTACGAGCAGTACTTC. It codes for CSASPPSGYSYEQYF.

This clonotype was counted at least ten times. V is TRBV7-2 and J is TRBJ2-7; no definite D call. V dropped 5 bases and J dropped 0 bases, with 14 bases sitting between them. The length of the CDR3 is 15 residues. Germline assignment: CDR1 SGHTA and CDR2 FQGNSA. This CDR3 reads CASSHARYSSYEQYF. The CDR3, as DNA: TGTGCCAGCAGCCACGCCCGTTATAGCTCCTACGAGCAGTACTTC.

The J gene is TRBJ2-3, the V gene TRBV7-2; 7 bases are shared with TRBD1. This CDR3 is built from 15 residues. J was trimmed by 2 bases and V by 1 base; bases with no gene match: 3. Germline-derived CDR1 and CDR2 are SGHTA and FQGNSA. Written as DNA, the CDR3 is TGTGCCAGCAGCTTAGGGGGACAGTTCACAGATACGCAGTATTTT. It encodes CASSLGGQFTDTQYF.

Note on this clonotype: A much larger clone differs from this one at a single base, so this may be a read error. DNA of the CDR3: TGTGCCAGTAAACAGAGGTTGAACACTGAAGCTTTCTTT. It yields the protein CASKQRLNTEAFF. The chain carries TRBV5-5 and TRBJ1-1, with unresolved D. This CDR3 comprises 13 residues. Germline CDR1 SGHKS, CDR2 YYEKEE (reference sequence). The ends were cut back, 8 bases at V and 0 bases at J, with 11 bases in the middle. Combining the CDR3 with reference TRBV5-5 and TRBJ1-1 gives the whole variable domain DAGVTQSPTHLIKTRGQQVTLRCSPISGHKSVSWYQQVLGQGPQFIFQYYEKEERGRGNFPDRFSARQFPNYSSELNVNALLLGDSALYLCASKQRLNTEAFFGQGTRLTVV.

The CDR3 protein is CSARPGDSQETQYF. DNA for the CDR3: TGCAGTGCTAGACCCGGGGACAGCCAAGAGACCCAGTACTTC. This rearrangement joins TRBV20-1 to TRBJ2-5, with 7 bases that match TRBD1. The germline V gene encodes CDR1 DFQATT and CDR2 SNEGSKA (reference sequence). This CDR3 contains 14 residues. Trimming at V came to 2 bases and at J to 1 base, leaving 4 bases not matched to a gene.

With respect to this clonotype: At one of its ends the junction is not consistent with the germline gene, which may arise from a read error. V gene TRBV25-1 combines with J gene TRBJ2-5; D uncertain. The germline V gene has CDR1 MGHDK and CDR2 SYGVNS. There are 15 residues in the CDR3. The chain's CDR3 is CASSGEGRSQETRYF. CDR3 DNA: TGTGCCAGCAGTGGGGAAGGACGGTCCCAAGAGACCCGGTACTTC. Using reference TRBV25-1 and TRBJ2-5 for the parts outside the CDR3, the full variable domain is EADIYQTPRYLVIGTGKKITLECSQTMGHDKMYWYQQDPGMELHLIHYSYGVNSTEKGDLSSESTVSRIRTEHFPLTLESARPSHTSQYLCASSGEGRSQETRYFGPGTRLLVL.

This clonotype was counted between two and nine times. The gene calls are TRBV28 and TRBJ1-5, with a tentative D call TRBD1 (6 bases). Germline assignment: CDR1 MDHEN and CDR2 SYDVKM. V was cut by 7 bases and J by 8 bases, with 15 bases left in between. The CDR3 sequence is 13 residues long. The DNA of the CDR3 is TGTGCCAGCACGACAGGCGGAGGAAAGCCCCAGCATTTT. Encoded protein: CASTTGGGKPQHF.

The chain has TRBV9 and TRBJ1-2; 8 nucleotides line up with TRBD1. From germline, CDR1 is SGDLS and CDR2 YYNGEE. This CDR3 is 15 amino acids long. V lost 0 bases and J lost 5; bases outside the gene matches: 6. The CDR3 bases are TGTGCCAGCAGCGTAGGGGGACAGGTCCTGTATGGCTACACCTTC. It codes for CASSVGGQVLYGYTF.

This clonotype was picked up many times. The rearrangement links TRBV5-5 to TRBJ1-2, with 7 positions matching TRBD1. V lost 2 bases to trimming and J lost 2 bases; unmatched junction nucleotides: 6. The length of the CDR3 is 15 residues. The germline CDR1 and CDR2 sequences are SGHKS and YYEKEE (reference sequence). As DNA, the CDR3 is TGTGCCAGCAGCTTACAATCACAGGGGAACTATGGCTACACCTTC. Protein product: CASSLQSQGNYGYTF.

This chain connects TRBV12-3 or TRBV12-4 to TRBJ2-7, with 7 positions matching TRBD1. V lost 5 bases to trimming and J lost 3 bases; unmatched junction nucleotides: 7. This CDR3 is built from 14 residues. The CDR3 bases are TGTGCCAGCAGTGGGGACAGCGGATACTACGAGCAGTACTTC. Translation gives CASSGDSGYYEQYF.

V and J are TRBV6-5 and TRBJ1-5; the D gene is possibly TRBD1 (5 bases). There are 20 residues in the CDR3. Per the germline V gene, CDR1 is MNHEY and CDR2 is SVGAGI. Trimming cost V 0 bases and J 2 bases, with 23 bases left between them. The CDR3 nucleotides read TGTGCCAGCAGTTACTCCCCTGGGGCTGCCCGGAAGTTTGGCAATCAGCCCCAGCATTTT. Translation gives CASSYSPGAARKFGNQPQHF.

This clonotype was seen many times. CDR3 DNA sequence: TGTGCCAGCTCACCATCAAGCAGCAAAAACATTCAGTACTTC. Residues: CASSPSSSKNIQYF. V gene TRBV18 combines with J gene TRBJ2-4; no reliable D call. In germline, CDR1 is KGHSH, CDR2 LQKENI. CDR3 length: 14 amino acids. V was cut by 2 bases and J by 3 bases, with 8 bases left in between.

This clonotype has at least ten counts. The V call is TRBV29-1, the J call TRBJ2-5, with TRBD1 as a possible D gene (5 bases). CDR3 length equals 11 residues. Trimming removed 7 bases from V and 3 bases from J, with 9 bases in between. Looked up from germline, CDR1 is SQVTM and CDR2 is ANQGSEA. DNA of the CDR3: TGCAGCGGACAGATTGAAGAGACCCAGTACTTC. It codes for CSGQIEETQYF.

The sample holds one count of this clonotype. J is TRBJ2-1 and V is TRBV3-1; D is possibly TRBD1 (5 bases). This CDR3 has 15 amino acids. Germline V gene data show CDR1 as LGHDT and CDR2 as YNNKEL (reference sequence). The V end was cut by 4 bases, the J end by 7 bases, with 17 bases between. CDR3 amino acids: CASSPRRTRDNEQFF. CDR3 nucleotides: TGTGCCAGCAGCCCTCGTCGTACCAGGGATAATGAGCAGTTCTTC.

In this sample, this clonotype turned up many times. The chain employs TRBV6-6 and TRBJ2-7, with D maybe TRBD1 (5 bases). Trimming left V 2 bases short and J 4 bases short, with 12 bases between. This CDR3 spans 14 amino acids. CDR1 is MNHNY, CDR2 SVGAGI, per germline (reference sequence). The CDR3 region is CASSYRNQGYEQYF. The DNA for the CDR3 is TGTGCCAGCAGTTACCGTAACCAGGGATACGAGCAGTACTTC.

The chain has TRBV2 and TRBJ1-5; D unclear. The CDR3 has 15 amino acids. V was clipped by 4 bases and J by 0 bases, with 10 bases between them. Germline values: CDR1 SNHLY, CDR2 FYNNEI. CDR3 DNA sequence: TGTGCCAGCAGTGGCGGAGTGAATAGCAATCAGCCCCAGCATTTT. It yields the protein CASSGGVNSNQPQHF. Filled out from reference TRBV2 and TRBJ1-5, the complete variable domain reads EPEVTQTPSHQVTQMGQEVILRCVPISNHLYFYWYRQILGQKVEFLVSFYNNEISEKSEIFDDQFSVERPDGSNFTLKIRSTKLEDSAMYFCASSGGVNSNQPQHFGDGTRLSIL.

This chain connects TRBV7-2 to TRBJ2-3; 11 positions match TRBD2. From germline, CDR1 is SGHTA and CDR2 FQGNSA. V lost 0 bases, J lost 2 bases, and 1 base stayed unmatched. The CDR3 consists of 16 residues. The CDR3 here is CASSLASGRATDTQYF. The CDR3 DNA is TGTGCCAGCAGCTTAGCTAGCGGGAGGGCCACAGATACGCAGTATTTT.